This T cell receptor (beta chain) derives from a study of T-cell memory formation after mild COVID-19. At the level of the study: Clusters of TCRs were largely donor specific.

TCRalpha and TCRbeta libraries used 5'RACE with constant-segment primers and UMIs. TCRdb re-analysed the 5' RACE reads in MiXCR, keeping a single row per CDR3 protein. The profile shows about 560,000 distinct CDR3 sequences, more than 15% of them singletons. This clonotype occurred a few times. Its antigen is currently unknown. Study observations and caveats: Clones shrinking from day 15 to 85 showed even CD4/CD8 mixes; later expanders tilted CD4+. Of the contracting clones, CD4+ ones lay mainly in CM and EM, and CD8+ ones in EMRA.

Trimming removed 1 base at V and 0 bases at J, with 7 bases between. The CDR3 length is 14 residues. The germline gives CDR1 KGHSH, CDR2 LQKENI. The V and J genes are TRBV18 and TRBJ2-7, with D hard to call. This sequence was found in an adult woman who had mild COVID-19 (a few samples of this study predate the infection). Cell type and time point are not known. What was sequenced was PBMCs or a T cell subset sorted from them (not recorded which). CDR3: CASSPRIGSYEQYF. The CDR3, as DNA: TGTGCCAGCTCACCACGGATAGGCTCCTACGAGCAGTACTTC. The full variable domain, with the rest looked up from reference TRBV18 and TRBJ2-7, is NAGVMQNPRHLVRRRGQEARLRCSPMKGHSHVYWYRQLPEEGLKFMVYLQKENIIDESGMPKERFSAEFPKEGPSILRIQQVVRGDSAAYFCASSPRIGSYEQYFGPGTRLTVT.